The T cell receptor beta chain described here comes from a study of T cells in tuberculosis. The V segment lost 4 bases and the J segment 3 bases; nucleotides outside the gene matches: 5. The CDR3 spans 14 residues. Per germline, CDR1 MNHEY and CDR2 SVGAGI. Assay used: immunoSEQ multiplex PCR; TCRdb lists only in-frame clones, some missing. The profile shows about 36,000 clones, 93% of them singletons. The sample taken for sequencing was PBMCs. This chain joins TRBV6-5 and TRBJ2-7; 8 nucleotides agree with TRBD1. This receptor was taken from a donor between 5 and 29 years old with latent tuberculosis or without tuberculosis infection. The CDR3 DNA is TGTGCCAGCAGTTCACGACAGGGGAGCTACGAGCAGTACTTC. Protein product: CASSSRQGSYEQYF.